A selection of T cell receptor beta chains follows, all from one sample in a study of blood T cell repertoires in COVID-19. Assay: immunoSEQ multiplex PCR; the TCRdb copy retains only in-frame clones and omits some. The sample has 150,000 to 200,000 clones, over 90% seen once. Sequencing was done on a sample of peripheral blood. The receptors were gathered from a woman aged 55-70 years with COVID-19, enrolled during active disease. The CDR3 runs from the conserved cysteine through the conserved F or W. The D gene is left open where the match is weak. Some rows mark clone size as missing; the rest say once, few, many or name a class of expanded clone.

. 13 TRBJ1-5 few TRBV19 CASSWQGEQPQHF TGTGCCAGTAGTTGGCAGGGTGAACAGCCCCAGCATTTT
. 15 TRBJ2-3 . TRBV29-1 CSVDGYGGRTDTQYF TGCAGCGTTGACGGGTACGGAGGACGCACAGATACGCAGTATTTT
. 15 TRBJ1-6 . TRBV5-6 CASSLGTPQNSPLHF TGTGCCAGCAGTTTAGGGACACCTCAAAATTCACCCCTCCACTTT
. 14 TRBJ1-1 . TRBV21-1 CASSTTGRGTEAFF TGTGCCAGCAGCACCACAGGGAGAGGCACTGAAGCTTTCTTT
. 14 TRBJ1-5 once TRBV6-1 CASSEVGVSQPQHF TGTGCCAGCAGTGAAGTAGGGGTAAGCCAGCCCCAGCATTTT
. 15 TRBJ2-7 once TRBV7-7 CASSLGQGLSYEQYF TGTGCTAGCAGCTTAGGGCAGGGTCTATCCTACGAGCAGTACTTC
. 14 TRBJ2-7 . TRBV18 CASSRQGGSYEQYF TGTGCCAGCTCACGACAAGGGGGTAGTTACGAGCAGTACTTC
TRBD2 16 TRBJ2-7 . TRBV10-2 CASSEWGTSGVDEQYF TGCGCCAGCAGTGAGTGGGGGACTAGCGGGGTCGACGAGCAGTACTTC
TRBD2 16 TRBJ2-1 few TRBV18 CASSAVAGTAYNEQFF TGTGCCAGCTCCGCCGTAGCGGGGACGGCCTACAATGAGCAGTTCTTC
TRBD2 16 TRBJ2-5 . TRBV6-2/TRBV6-3 CASSSGTSGGRETQYF TGTGCCAGCAGTTCCGGGACTAGCGGGGGCCGAGAGACCCAGTACTTC
. 15 TRBJ1-2 . TRBV6-1 CASSESGSTEYGYTF TGTGCCAGCAGTGAAAGCGGGTCCACGGAATATGGCTACACCTTC
TRBD1 14 TRBJ2-4 . TRBV11-3 CASSPGTGGNIQYF TGTGCCAGCAGCCCGGGGACAGGGGGGAACATTCAGTACTTC
. 11 TRBJ1-1 . TRBV7-9 CASSSAVEAFF TGTGCCAGCAGCTCCGCAGTTGAAGCTTTCTTT
. 13 TRBJ1-2 . TRBV12-3/TRBV12-4 CASSLDLRGGYTF TGTGCCAGCAGTTTAGATCTCCGAGGGGGCTACACCTTC
. 11 TRBJ2-7 . TRBV20-1 CSASRFYEQYF TGCAGTGCTAGCAGGTTCTACGAGCAGTACTTC
TRBD1 13 TRBJ1-2 . TRBV2 CASIRDSNYGYTF TGTGCCAGCATCCGGGACAGCAACTATGGCTACACCTTC
. 15 TRBJ2-7 . TRBV7-8 CASSLWQGGPYEQYF TGTGCCAGCAGCTTATGGCAGGGGGGTCCCTACGAGCAGTACTTC
. 15 TRBJ1-1 . TRBV27 CASSLSRGLESEAFF TGTGCCAGCAGTTTATCTCGGGGGTTGGAAAGTGAAGCTTTCTTT
TRBD2 14 TRBJ2-2 . TRBV4-3 CASSQEAGTGELFF TGCGCCAGCAGCCAAGAAGCGGGGACCGGGGAGCTGTTTTTT
TRBD1 17 TRBJ2-7 . TRBV27 CASSFLAGTGGGYEQYF TGTGCCAGCAGTTTCTTAGCCGGGACAGGGGGCGGGTACGAGCAGTACTTC
TRBD1 17 TRBJ2-7 . TRBV7-8 CASSLVLRLDRGNEQYF TGTGCCAGCAGCTTAGTTCTTCGCTTGGACAGGGGCAACGAGCAGTACTTC
TRBD2 16 TRBJ2-5 . TRBV3-1/TRBV3-2 CASSQERRGGRETQYF TGTGCCAGCAGCCAAGAGAGGCGGGGGGGCAGAGAGACCCAGTACTTC
. 15 TRBJ1-4 . TRBV2 CASRENRPKGEKLFF TGTGCCAGCAGGGAAAACAGGCCTAAGGGCGAAAAACTGTTTTTT
. 14 TRBJ1-2 few TRBV2 CASSDRGSSYGYTF TGTGCCAGCAGTGACAGGGGCAGCTCCTATGGCTACACCTTC
. 15 TRBJ2-3 . TRBV19 CASSRGAGDTDTQYF TGTGCCAGTAGCCGGGGGGCTGGAGACACAGATACGCAGTATTTT
. 18 TRBJ1-3 once TRBV3-1/TRBV3-2 CASSQDPGWSASGNTIYF TGTGCCAGCAGCCAAGACCCCGGGTGGTCGGCGTCTGGAAACACCATATATTTT
TRBD1 15 TRBJ1-2 . TRBV7-9 CASSLANRGRGGYTF TGTGCCAGCAGCTTAGCGAACAGGGGGCGAGGGGGCTACACCTTC
. 15 TRBJ2-7 . TRBV5-8 CASSLGVSGTYEQYF TGTGCCAGCAGCTTGGGGGTTAGCGGAACCTACGAGCAGTACTTC
TRBD1 19 TRBJ2-3 . TRBV5-6 CASSLRDTPRGYFSDTQYF TGTGCCAGCAGCTTGCGTGATACGCCCAGGGGGTATTTTTCAGATACGCAGTATTTT
TRBD1 15 TRBJ1-4 . TRBV5-6 CASSSWTGRSEKLFF TGTGCCAGCAGCTCCTGGACAGGGCGGAGTGAAAAACTGTTTTTT
TRBD1 14 TRBJ1-6 . TRBV30 CAWSGQGAISPLHF TGTGCCTGGAGTGGACAGGGGGCAATTTCACCCCTCCACTTT
. 15 TRBJ1-5 . TRBV18 CASSPTENRYQPQHF TGTGCCAGCTCACCAACGGAAAACAGATATCAGCCCCAGCATTTT
TRBD1 14 TRBJ1-3 once TRBV30 CAWSRQGYANTIYF TGTGCCTGGAGCAGACAGGGTTATGCAAACACCATATATTTT
. 15 TRBJ1-2 once TRBV9 CASTPHPRRDYGYTF TGTGCCAGCACCCCGCACCCCCGGCGGGACTATGGCTACACCTTC
. 12 TRBJ2-7 . TRBV6-4 CASSDSNCRQYF TGTGCCAGCAGTGACTCGAACTGCCGGCAGTACTTC
. 14 TRBJ2-5 . TRBV3-1/TRBV3-2 CASSPPGSQETQYF TGTGCCAGCAGCCCGCCGGGTTCCCAAGAGACCCAGTACTTC
. 15 TRBJ2-2 . TRBV7-9 CASSLAQGRTGELFF TGTGCCAGCAGCTTAGCACAGGGCAGGACCGGGGAGCTGTTTTTT